This T cell receptor beta chain came from a study of T cells in narcolepsy. As for the study in general: Patients with NT1 or NT2 and healthy control donors were enrolled. The study's findings and limits: Healthy controls reportedly lacked the autoreactive clonotypes serially found in patients' blood. Comparing one patient's CSF and blood CD4+ clonotypes highlighted HCRT- and TRIB2-specific autoreactive clonotypes. Autoreactive clone sequences were missing from some blood memory CD4+ repertoires.

From germline, CDR1 is SGHNT and CDR2 YENEEA. The CDR3 has 16 residues. The V and J ends lost 1 base and 1 base respectively, with 12 bases between them. Sequencing used immunoSEQ multiplex PCR; TCRdb keeps in-frame clones, though not all of them. The profile shows 25,000 to 35,000 clones, roughly 90% of them singletons. Turning to this clone: Its antigen is currently unknown.

This sequence joins TRBV11-3 and TRBJ2-3; D remains unclear. The receptor was derived from a human donor with narcolepsy. The sequencing sample was made of CD45RA- memory CD4+ T cells from PBMCs. CDR3 sequence: CASSLGEYGRTDTQYF. The CDR3 DNA reads as TGTGCCAGCAGCTTAGGAGAGTACGGCCGCACAGATACGCAGTATTTT.